A selection of T cell receptor beta chains follows, all from one sample in a study of T cell responses to AZD1222 COVID-19 vaccine. Clones were read by immunoSEQ multiplex PCR, and TCRdb kept only the in-frame ones, dropping some. Among around 94,000 clones, around 84% were seen once, and the ten largest hold about 4.5%. The source material was peripheral blood, sampled 28 days after the second AZD1222 dose. All receptors derive from an adult who received the AZD1222 COVID-19 vaccine. Both conserved end residues are trimmed from each CDR3. The order of the fields is J gene, clone size, V gene, CDR3 protein. The listing skips clone size in some rows; elsewhere it reads once, few, many or a size class.

TRBJ2-1	NA	TRBV7-3	ASSRGLSGLAGGSEQF
TRBJ1-5	few	TRBV2	ASSEAGTNQPQH
TRBJ2-5	NA	TRBV19	ASSSRLGGQETQY
TRBJ2-3	NA	TRBV29-1	SAGLTDTQY
TRBJ1-3	NA	TRBV6-2/TRBV6-3	ASSRTGGFGNTIY
TRBJ1-6	NA	TRBV28	ASSFQYRGDSPLH
TRBJ2-1	NA	TRBV5-1	ASSLPLNEQF
TRBJ1-2	NA	TRBV7-9	ASSLGTDGYT
TRBJ1-5	NA	TRBV19	ASSRQGNQPQH
TRBJ2-7	NA	TRBV7-3	ASSSDRGSSEQY
TRBJ2-3	NA	TRBV27	ASRIGTGRQY
TRBJ1-2	NA	TRBV28	ASTPLSGENGYT
TRBJ2-5	few	TRBV24-1	ATSTSGSYETQY
TRBJ1-1	few	TRBV27	ASSLGGFSTEAF
TRBJ2-7	NA	TRBV7-9	ASSPSVEQY
TRBJ2-5	NA	TRBV5-4	ASSLRLARAETQY
TRBJ2-3	NA	TRBV9	ASSVEGGRSFSTDTQY
TRBJ1-1	NA	TRBV5-1	ASSLQGAGTEAF
TRBJ2-3	NA	TRBV20-1	SASGGTTDTQY
TRBJ2-7	few	TRBV7-9	ASSSRTSGIYEQY
TRBJ1-3	NA	TRBV28	ASSWGGGNTIY
TRBJ2-3	once	TRBV19	ASNIEQSTDTQY
TRBJ1-4	NA	TRBV5-1	ASSGAGARGEKLF
TRBJ1-1	NA	TRBV7-2	ASSLYGAPTNTEAF
TRBJ1-5	NA	TRBV21-1	ASSKVGNQPQH
TRBJ1-1	once	TRBV14	ASSPRQMGLKNTEAF